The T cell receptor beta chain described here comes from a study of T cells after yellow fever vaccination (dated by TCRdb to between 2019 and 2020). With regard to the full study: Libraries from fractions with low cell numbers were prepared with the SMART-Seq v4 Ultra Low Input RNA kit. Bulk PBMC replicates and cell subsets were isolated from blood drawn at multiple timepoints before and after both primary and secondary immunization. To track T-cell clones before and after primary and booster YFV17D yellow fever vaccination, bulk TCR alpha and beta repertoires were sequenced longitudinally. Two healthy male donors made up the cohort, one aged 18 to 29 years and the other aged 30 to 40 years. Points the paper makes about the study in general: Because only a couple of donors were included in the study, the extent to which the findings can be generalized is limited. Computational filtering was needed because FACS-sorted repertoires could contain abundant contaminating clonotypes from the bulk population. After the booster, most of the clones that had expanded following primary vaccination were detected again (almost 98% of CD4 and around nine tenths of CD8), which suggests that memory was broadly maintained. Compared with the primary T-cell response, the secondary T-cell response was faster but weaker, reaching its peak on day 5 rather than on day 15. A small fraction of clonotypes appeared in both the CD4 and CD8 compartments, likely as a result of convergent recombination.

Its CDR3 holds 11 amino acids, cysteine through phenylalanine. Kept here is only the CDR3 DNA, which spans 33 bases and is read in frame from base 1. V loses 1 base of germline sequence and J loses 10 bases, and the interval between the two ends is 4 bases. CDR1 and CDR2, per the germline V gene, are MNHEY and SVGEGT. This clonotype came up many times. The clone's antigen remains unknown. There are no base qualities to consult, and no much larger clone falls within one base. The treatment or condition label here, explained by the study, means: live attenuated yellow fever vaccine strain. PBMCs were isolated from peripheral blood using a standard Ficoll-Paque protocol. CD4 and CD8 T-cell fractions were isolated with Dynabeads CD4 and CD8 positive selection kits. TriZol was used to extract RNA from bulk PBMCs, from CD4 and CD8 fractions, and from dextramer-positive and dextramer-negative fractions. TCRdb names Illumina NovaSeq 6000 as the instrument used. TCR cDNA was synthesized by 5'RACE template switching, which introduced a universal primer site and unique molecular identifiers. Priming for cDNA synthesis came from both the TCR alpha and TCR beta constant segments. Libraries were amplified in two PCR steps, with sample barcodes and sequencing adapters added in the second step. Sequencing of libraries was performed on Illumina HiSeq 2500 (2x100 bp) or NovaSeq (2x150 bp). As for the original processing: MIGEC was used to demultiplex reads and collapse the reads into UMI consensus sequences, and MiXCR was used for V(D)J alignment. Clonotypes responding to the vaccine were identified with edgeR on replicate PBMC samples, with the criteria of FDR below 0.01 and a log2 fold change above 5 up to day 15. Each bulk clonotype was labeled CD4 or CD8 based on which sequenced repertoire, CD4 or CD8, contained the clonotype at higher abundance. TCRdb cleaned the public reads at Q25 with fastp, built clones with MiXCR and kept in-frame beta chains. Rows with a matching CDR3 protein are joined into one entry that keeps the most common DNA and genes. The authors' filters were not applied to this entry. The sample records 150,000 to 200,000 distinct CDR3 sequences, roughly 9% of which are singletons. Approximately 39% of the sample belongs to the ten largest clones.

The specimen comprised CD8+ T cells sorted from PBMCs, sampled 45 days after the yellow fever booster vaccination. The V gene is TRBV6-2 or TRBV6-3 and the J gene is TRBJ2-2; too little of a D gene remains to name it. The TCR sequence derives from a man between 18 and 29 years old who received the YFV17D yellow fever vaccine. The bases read TGTGCCAGCAGTTACTTCGAGGAGCTGTTTTTT. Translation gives CASSYFEELFF.